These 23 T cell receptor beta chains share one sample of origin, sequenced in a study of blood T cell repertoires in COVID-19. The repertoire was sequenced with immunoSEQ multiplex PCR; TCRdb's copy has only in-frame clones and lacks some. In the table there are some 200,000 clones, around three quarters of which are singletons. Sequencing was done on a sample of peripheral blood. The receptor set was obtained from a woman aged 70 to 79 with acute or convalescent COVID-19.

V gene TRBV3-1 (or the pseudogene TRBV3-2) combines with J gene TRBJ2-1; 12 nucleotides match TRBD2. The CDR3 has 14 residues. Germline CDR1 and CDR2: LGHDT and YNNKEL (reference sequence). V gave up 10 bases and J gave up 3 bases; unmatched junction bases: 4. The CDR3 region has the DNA TGTGCCACCCAGACTAGCGGGGGCTACAATGAGCAGTTCTTC. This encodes CATQTSGGYNEQFF.

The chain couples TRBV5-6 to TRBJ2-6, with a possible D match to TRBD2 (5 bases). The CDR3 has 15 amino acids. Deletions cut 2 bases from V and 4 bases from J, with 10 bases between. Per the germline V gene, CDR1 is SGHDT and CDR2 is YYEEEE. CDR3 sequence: CASSFFGEGANVLTF. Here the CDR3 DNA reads TGTGCCAGCAGCTTTTTCGGGGAAGGGGCCAACGTCCTGACTTTC. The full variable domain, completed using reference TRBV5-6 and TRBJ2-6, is DAGVTQSPTHLIKTRGQQVTLRCSPKSGHDTVSWYQQALGQGPQFIFQYYEEEERQRGNFPDRFSGHQFPNYSSELNVNALLLGDSALYLCASSFFGEGANVLTFGAGSRLTVL.

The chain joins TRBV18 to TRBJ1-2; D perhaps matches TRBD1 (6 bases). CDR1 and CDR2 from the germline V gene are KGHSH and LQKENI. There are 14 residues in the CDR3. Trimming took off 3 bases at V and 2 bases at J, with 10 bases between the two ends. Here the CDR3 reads CASSPNRENYGYTF. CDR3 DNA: TGTGCCAGCTCACCTAACAGGGAAAACTATGGCTACACCTTC.

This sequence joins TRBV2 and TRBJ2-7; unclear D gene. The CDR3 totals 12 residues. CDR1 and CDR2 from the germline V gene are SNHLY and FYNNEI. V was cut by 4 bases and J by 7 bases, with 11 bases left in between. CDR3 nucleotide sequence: TGTGCCAGCAGTGGCGTCTCGGGTGAGCAGTACGTC. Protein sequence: CASSGVSGEQYV.

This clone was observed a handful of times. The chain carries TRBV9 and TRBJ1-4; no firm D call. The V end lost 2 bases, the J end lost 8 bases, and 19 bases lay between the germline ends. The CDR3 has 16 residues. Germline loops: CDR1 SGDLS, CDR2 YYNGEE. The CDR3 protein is CASSVAIGVVPEKLFF. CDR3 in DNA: TGTGCCAGCAGCGTTGCAATTGGAGTGGTGCCGGAAAAACTGTTTTTT.

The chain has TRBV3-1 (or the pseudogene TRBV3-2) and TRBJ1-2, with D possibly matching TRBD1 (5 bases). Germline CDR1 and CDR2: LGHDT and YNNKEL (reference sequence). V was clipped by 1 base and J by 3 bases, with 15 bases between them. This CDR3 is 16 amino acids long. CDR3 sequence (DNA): TGTGCCAGCAGCCAAGCCGGGACTCCGGCTGACTATGGCTACACCTTC. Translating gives CASSQAGTPADYGYTF.

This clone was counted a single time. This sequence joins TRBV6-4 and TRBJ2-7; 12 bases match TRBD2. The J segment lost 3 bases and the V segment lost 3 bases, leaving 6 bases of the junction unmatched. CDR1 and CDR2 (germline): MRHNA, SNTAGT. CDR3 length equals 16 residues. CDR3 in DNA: TGTGCCAGCAGTGAAATTGCACTAGCGGGGGGCTACGAGCAGTACGTC. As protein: CASSEIALAGGYEQYV.

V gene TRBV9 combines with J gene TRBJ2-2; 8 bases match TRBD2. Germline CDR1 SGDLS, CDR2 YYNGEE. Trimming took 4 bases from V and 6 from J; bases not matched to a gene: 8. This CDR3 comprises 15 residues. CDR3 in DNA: TGTGCCAGCAGCTTCGTTGGTAGCGGGGCCGGGGAGCTGTTTTTT. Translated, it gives CASSFVGSGAGELFF.

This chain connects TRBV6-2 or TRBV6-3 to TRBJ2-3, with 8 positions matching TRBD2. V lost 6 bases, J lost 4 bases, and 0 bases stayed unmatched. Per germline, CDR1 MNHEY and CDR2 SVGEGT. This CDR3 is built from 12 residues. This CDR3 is CASSGGADTQYF. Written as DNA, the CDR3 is TGTGCCAGCAGCGGGGGGGCAGATACGCAGTATTTT.

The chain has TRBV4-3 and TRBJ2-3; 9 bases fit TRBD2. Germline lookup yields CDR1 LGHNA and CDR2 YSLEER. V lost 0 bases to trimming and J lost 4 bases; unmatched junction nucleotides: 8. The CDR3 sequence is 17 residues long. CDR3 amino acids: CASSQDAQRGVPDTQYF. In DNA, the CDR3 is TGCGCCAGCAGCCAAGATGCCCAGCGGGGGGTCCCAGATACGCAGTATTTT.

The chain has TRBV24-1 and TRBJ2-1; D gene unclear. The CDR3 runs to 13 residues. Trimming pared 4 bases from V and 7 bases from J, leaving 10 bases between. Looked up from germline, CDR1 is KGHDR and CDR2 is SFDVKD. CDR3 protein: CATSESITNEQFF. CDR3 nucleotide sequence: TGTGCCACCAGTGAATCAATAACTAATGAGCAGTTCTTC.

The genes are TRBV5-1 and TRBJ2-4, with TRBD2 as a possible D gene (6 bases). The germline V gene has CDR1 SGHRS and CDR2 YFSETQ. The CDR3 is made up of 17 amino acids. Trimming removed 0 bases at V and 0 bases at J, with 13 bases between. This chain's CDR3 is CASSLGLVELAKNIQYF. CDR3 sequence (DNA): TGCGCCAGCAGCTTGGGACTAGTTGAACTAGCCAAAAACATTCAGTACTTC.

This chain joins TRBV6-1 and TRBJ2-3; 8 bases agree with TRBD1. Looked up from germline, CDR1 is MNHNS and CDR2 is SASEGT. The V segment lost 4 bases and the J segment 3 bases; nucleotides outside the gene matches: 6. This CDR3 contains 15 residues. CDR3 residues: CASSGAWTGTDTQYF. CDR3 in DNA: TGTGCCAGCAGTGGAGCGTGGACAGGGACAGATACGCAGTATTTT.

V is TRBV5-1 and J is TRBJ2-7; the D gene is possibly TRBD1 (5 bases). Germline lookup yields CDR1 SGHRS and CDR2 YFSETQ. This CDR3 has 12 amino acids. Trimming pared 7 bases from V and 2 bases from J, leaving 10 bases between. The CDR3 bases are TGCGCCAGCGGGGCGGTGCCCTACGAGCAGTACTTC. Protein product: CASGAVPYEQYF. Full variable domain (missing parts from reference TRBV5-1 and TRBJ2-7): KAGVTQTPRYLIKTRGQQVTLSCSPISGHRSVSWYQQTPGQGLQFLFEYFSETQRNKGNFPGRFSGRQFSNSRSEMNVSTLELGDSALYLCASGAVPYEQYFGPGTRLTVT.

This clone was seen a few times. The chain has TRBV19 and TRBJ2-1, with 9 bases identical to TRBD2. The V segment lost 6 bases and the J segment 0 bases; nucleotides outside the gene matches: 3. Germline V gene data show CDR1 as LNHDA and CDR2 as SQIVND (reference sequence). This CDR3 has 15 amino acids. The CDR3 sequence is CASRGLAHSYNEQFF. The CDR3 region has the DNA TGTGCCAGTAGGGGACTAGCTCACTCCTACAATGAGCAGTTCTTC.

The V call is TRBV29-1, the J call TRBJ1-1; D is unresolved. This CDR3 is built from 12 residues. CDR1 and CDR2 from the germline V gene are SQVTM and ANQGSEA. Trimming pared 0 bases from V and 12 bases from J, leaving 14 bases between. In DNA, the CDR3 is TGCAGCGTTGAAGAAAGAGGCGTTAAACCTTTCTTT. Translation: CSVEERGVKPFF.

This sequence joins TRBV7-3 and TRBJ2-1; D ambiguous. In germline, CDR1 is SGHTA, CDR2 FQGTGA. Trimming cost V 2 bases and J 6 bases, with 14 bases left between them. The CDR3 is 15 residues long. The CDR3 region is CASSLDPLYSNEQFF. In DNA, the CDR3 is TGTGCCAGCAGCTTAGATCCACTGTATAGCAATGAGCAGTTCTTC.

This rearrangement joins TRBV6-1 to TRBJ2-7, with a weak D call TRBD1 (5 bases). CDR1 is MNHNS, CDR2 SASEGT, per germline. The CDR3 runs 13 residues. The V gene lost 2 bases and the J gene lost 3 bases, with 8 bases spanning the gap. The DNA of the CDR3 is TGTGCCAGCAGTGAATCAGGGTTCTACGAGCAGTACTTC. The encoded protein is CASSESGFYEQYF.

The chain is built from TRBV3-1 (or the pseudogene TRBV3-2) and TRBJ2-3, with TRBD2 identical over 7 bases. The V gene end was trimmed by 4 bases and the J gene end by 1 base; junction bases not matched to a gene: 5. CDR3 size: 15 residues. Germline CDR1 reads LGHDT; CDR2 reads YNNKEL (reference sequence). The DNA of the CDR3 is TGTGCCAGCAGCCTCTCCCGGGGGGGCACAGATACGCAGTATTTT. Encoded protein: CASSLSRGGTDTQYF.

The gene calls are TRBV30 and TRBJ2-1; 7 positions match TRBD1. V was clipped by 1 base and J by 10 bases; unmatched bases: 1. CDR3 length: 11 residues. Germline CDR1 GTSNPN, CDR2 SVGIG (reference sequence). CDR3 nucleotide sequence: TGTGCCTGGAGTGACAGGGGAGAGCAGTTCTTC. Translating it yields CAWSDRGEQFF.

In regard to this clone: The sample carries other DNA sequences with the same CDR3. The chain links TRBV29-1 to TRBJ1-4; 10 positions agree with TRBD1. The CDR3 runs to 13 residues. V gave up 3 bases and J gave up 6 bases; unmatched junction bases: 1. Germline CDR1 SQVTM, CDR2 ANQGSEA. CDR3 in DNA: TGCAGCGTTGAGGGGACAGGGGATGAAAAACTGTTTTTT. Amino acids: CSVEGTGDEKLFF.

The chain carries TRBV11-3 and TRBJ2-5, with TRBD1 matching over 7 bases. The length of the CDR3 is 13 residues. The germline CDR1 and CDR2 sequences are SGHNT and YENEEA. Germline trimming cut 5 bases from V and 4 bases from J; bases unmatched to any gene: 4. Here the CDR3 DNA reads TGTGCCAGCAGCCAAGGGGGCGGAGAGACCCAGTACTTC. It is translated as CASSQGGGETQYF.

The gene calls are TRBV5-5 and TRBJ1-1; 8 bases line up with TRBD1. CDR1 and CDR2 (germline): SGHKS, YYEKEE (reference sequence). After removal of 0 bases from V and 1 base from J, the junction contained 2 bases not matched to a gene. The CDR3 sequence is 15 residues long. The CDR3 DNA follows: TGTGCCAGCAGCTTGGGCCAGGGGGCGAACACTGAAGCTTTCTTT. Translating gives CASSLGQGANTEAFF.